Listed below are T cell receptor beta chains from one sample, sequenced in a study of blood T cell repertoires in COVID-19. Sequencing was performed with immunoSEQ multiplex PCR; in TCRdb, only in-frame clones are kept and a portion is missing. The sample holds a few hundred thousand clones, around four fifths seen once. Sequencing used peripheral blood. The receptors shown here come from a woman of 80 years or more with COVID-19, enrolled during active disease. Each CDR3 is given with its conserved first and last residue. D genes are given only for firm matches. Size is omitted from some rows. Given values are once, few, many or a class for expanded clones.

>NA|NA|TRBJ1-5|TRBV5-1
CASSLRGSGNQPQHF
TGCGCCAGCAGCTTGAGGGGCAGCGGCAATCAGCCCCAGCATTTT
>NA|once|TRBJ1-1|TRBV9
CASSPAIYVGANTEAFF
TGTGCCAGCAGCCCCGCCATATACGTAGGGGCGAACACTGAAGCTTTCTTT
>NA|NA|TRBJ1-5|TRBV30
CAWSGRGSNQPQHF
TGTGCCTGGAGTGGCAGGGGTAGCAATCAGCCCCAGCATTTT
>TRBD2|NA|TRBJ2-2|TRBV18
CASSPGLAGTGELFF
TGTGCCAGCTCACCGGGGCTAGCGGGCACCGGGGAGCTGTTTTTT
>TRBD2|NA|TRBJ2-3|TRBV9
CASSSRRGGTDTQYF
TGTGCCAGCAGCTCCCGGCGGGGGGGCACAGATACGCAGTATTTT
>NA|few|TRBJ1-5|TRBV6-5
CASSTPLGQPQHF
TGTGCCAGCAGTACCCCCCTAGGCCAGCCCCAGCATTTT
>TRBD1|NA|TRBJ1-1|TRBV29-1
CSVGQGSGTEAFF
TGCAGCGTTGGACAGGGCAGCGGCACTGAAGCTTTCTTT
>NA|NA|TRBJ1-3|TRBV5-1
CASSSPGGAGLGNTIYF
TGCGCCAGCAGTAGCCCCGGTGGAGCCGGACTTGGAAACACCATATATTTT
>TRBD2|NA|TRBJ2-7|TRBV18
CASSPLSGGSSYEQYF
TGTGCCAGCTCACCTCTTAGCGGGGGAAGCTCCTACGAGCAGTACTTC
>TRBD1|NA|TRBJ2-3|TRBV5-1
CASSLGVQGVQTTQYF
TGCGCCAGCAGCTTGGGGGTACAGGGGGTGCAGACGACGCAGTATTTT
>TRBD2|NA|TRBJ2-7|TRBV24-1
CATSSSGSRDEQYF
TGTGCCACCAGCTCTAGCGGGAGCAGGGACGAGCAGTACTTC
>NA|NA|TRBJ1-3|TRBV19
CASQTSPAGNTIYF
TGTGCCAGTCAGACTTCTCCCGCTGGAAACACCATATATTTT
>TRBD1|NA|TRBJ1-5|TRBV10-1
CATTDRTQPQHF
TGCGCCACGACGGACAGGACTCAGCCCCAGCATTTT
>NA|NA|TRBJ2-5|TRBV7-3
CASSLNGGQKETQYF
TGTGCCAGCAGCCTTAACGGGGGACAGAAAGAGACCCAGTACTTC
>NA|few|TRBJ1-5|TRBV4-2
CASSQAGARGQPQHF
TGTGCCAGCAGCCAAGCTGGAGCCCGAGGACAGCCCCAGCATTTT
>NA|NA|TRBJ1-2|TRBV7-8
CASSFDRSYGYTF
TGTGCCAGCAGCTTTGACAGGAGCTATGGCTACACCTTC
>NA|NA|TRBJ2-3|TRBV2
CASSDQGRPPDTQYF
TGTGCCAGCAGTGACCAGGGTCGGCCACCAGATACGCAGTATTTT
>NA|NA|TRBJ2-2|TRBV6-5
CASGGVLNTGELFF
TGTGCCAGCGGAGGGGTCCTGAACACCGGGGAGCTGTTTTTT
>TRBD2|NA|TRBJ2-1|TRBV18
CASSLRTSGTYNEQFF
TGTGCCAGCTCACTTAGGACTAGCGGGACCTACAATGAGCAGTTCTTC
>TRBD1|NA|TRBJ1-3|TRBV5-6
CASNYRGSGNTIYF
TGTGCCAGCAACTACAGGGGATCTGGAAACACCATATATTTT
>TRBD1|once|TRBJ2-7|TRBV7-9
CASSTRTGTYEQYF
TGTGCCAGCAGTACGCGGACAGGGACCTACGAGCAGTACTTC
>TRBD1|NA|TRBJ1-1|TRBV13
CASSFQDRGRVFF
TGTGCCAGCAGCTTCCAGGACAGGGGAAGAGTTTTCTTT
>TRBD1|NA|TRBJ2-3|TRBV14
CASSPLTGVGPDTQYF
TGTGCCAGCAGCCCGCTGACAGGGGTCGGGCCAGATACGCAGTATTTT
>TRBD1|NA|TRBJ1-1|TRBV5-1
CASSALQGGAEAFF
TGCGCCAGCAGCGCGCTTCAGGGGGGAGCTGAAGCTTTCTTT
>NA|NA|TRBJ2-5|TRBV11-2
CASSLRGEEETQYF
TGTGCCAGCAGCTTACGGGGAGAGGAAGAGACCCAGTACTTC
>TRBD1|NA|TRBJ1-1|TRBV18
CASSPLAGGTGNTEAFF
TGTGCCAGCTCACCCCTGGCAGGGGGCACGGGAAACACTGAAGCTTTCTTT
>NA|few|TRBJ1-5|TRBV2
CASSEAGAGNQPQHF
TGTGCCAGCAGTGAGGCAGGGGCGGGCAATCAGCCCCAGCATTTT
>NA|NA|TRBJ2-1|TRBV6-5
CASSSAVVNEQFF
TGTGCCAGCAGTTCCGCGGTCGTGAATGAGCAGTTCTTC
>TRBD2|NA|TRBJ2-7|TRBV7-8
CASSEPTWASGLDEQYF
TGTGCCAGCAGCGAACCTACCTGGGCTAGCGGGCTTGATGAGCAGTACTTC
>NA|NA|TRBJ2-5|TRBV28
CASRGPVASETQYF
TGTGCCAGCCGCGGGCCGGTCGCATCGGAGACCCAGTACTTC
>TRBD1|few|TRBJ2-2|TRBV9
CASSAGTGGSGELFF
TGTGCCAGCAGCGCCGGGACAGGGGGAAGCGGGGAGCTGTTTTTT
>NA|NA|TRBJ2-4|TRBV18
CASSLTDLLAKNIQYF
TGTGCCAGCTCACTTACAGATTTGCTAGCCAAAAACATTCAGTACTTC
>TRBD1|few|TRBJ1-5|TRBV25-1
CASSGTGGYNQPQHF
TGTGCCAGCAGTGGGACAGGGGGGTACAATCAGCCCCAGCATTTT
>TRBD1|NA|TRBJ2-7|TRBV2
CASSEAPGQGGEQYF
TGTGCCAGCAGTGAAGCGCCGGGACAGGGGGGCGAGCAGTACTTC
>TRBD2|NA|TRBJ2-4|TRBV30
CACQLWGGELDIQYF
TGTGCCTGCCAACTCTGGGGGGGGGAATTGGACATTCAGTACTTC
>NA|few|TRBJ1-2|TRBV6-5
CASGETQPNYGYTF
TGTGCCAGCGGGGAGACCCAACCTAACTATGGCTACACCTTC
>TRBD1|once|TRBJ1-1|TRBV27
CASSLECGQGEMQGHTEAFF
TGTGCCAGCAGTTTAGAATGCGGGCAGGGGGAGATGCAGGGCCACACTGAAGCTTTCTTT
>NA|NA|TRBJ1-1|TRBV29-1
CSGRGTEAFF
TGCAGCGGAAGAGGGACTGAAGCTTTCTTT
>NA|NA|TRBJ2-3|TRBV28
CASSLGGYTQYF
TGTGCCAGCAGTTTAGGGGGGTATACGCAGTATTTT
>TRBD1|NA|TRBJ1-4|TRBV6-2/TRBV6-3
CASSPGTGTEKLFF
TGTGCCAGCAGCCCGGGGACAGGGACTGAAAAACTGTTTTTT
>NA|NA|TRBJ2-3|TRBV11-3
CASSLGATGSSDTQYF
TGTGCCAGCAGCTTAGGTGCGACAGGCTCATCGGATACGCAGTATTTT
>TRBD2|NA|TRBJ2-5|TRBV3-1/TRBV3-2
CASSQRGGDETQYF
TGTGCCAGCAGCCAGCGGGGGGGAGACGAGACCCAGTACTTC